This TCR beta chain was identified in a study of cytomegalovirus exposure and HLA in healthy donors. PCR involved 60 Vbeta and 13 Jbeta primers. Sequencing used immunoSEQ multiplex PCR; TCRdb keeps in-frame clones, though not all of them. Of 150,000 to 180,000 clones listed, 80% are singletons. Sample: PBMCs. The clonotype originates from a woman in her thirties or forties in good health and CMV-seropositive.

CDR3 residues: CASSVVQGTYGYTF. CDR3 DNA sequence: TGTGCCAGCAGTGTTGTACAGGGGACCTATGGCTACACCTTC. The chain carries TRBV2 and TRBJ1-2; 7 positions match TRBD1. The J segment lost 4 bases and the V segment lost 4 bases, leaving 6 bases of the junction unmatched. Per the germline V gene, CDR1 is SNHLY and CDR2 is FYNNEI. CDR3 length: 14 residues.